This T cell receptor beta chain derives from a study of regulatory T cells in long-lasting Graves disease. The time point is: newly diagnosed GD, antithyroid drugs for less than 3 months. RNA extracted from PBMCs served as the sequencing template. There are a few counts of this clonotype. What it binds is not known. Germline V gene lookup returns CDR1 MNHNS and CDR2 SASEGT. Trimming left V 5 bases short and J 7 bases short, with 15 bases between. CDR3 length: 13 residues. Study observations and caveats: Persistent patients had a count of shared public clonotypes (more than 2,500) that exceeded that of new patients (about 870).

For TCR beta, libraries came from iRepertoire HTBI primers and Arm-PCR of CDR3 regions. MiXCR was run by TCRdb on the multiplex PCR reads, yielding one entry per CDR3 protein. The sample has approximately 540,000 distinct CDR3 sequences; around 13% are singletons. The data also belong to a second study, concerning T cells in Graves' hyperthyroidism and ophthalmopathy. As that report states: First-round RT-PCR targeting the TCR CDR3 was performed with the HTBI primer set.

This sequence originates from a woman in her twenties or thirties with Graves disease. This sample comprised peripheral blood mononuclear cells (PBMCs), obtained at new diagnosis, from a patient treated with antithyroid drugs. This chain connects TRBV6-1 to TRBJ2-7, with D perhaps TRBD1 or TRBD2 (6 bases each). The CDR3 region is CASSKGGLREQYF. In DNA, the CDR3 is TGTGCCAGCAGTAAGGGGGGACTGCGTGAGCAGTACTTC.